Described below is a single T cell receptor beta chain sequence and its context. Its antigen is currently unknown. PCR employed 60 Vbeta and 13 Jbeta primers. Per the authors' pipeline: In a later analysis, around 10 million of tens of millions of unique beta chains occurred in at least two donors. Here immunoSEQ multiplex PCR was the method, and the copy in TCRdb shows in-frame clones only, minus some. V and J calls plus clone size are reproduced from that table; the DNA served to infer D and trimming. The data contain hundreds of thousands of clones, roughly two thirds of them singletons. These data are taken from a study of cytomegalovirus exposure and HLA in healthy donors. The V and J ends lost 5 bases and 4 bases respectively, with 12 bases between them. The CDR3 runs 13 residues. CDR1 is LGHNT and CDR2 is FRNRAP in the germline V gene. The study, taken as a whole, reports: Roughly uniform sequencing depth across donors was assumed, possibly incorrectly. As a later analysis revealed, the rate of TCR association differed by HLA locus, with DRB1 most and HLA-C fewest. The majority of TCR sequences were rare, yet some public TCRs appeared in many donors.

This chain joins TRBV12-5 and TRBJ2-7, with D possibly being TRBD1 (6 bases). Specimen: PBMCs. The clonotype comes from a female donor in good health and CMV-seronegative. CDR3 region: CASGPSGAYEQYF. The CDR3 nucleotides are TGTGCTAGTGGTCCCTCAGGGGCGTACGAGCAGTACTTC.